This is a list of T cell receptor beta chains from one sample in a study of cytomegalovirus exposure and HLA in healthy donors. The repertoire was sequenced with immunoSEQ multiplex PCR; TCRdb's copy has only in-frame clones and lacks some. Among roughly 56,000 clones listed, roughly 87% were seen once. Sequencing was done on a sample of PBMCs. Receptors were obtained from a woman aged 18-29 years in good health and CMV-seronegative. Each CDR3 is given with its conserved first and last residue.

>TRBV5-1|TRBJ2-7
CASARDRGVYEQYF
>TRBV6-5|TRBJ2-7
CASSYRAGTYEQYF
>TRBV4-3|TRBJ2-1
CASSQDWGTTSYNEQFF
>TRBV27|TRBJ2-7
CASRRIQGAIYEQYF
>TRBV27|TRBJ2-7
CASSVMLGGEQYF
>TRBV5-1|TRBJ2-7
CASSLDTSGSGFVYEQYF
>TRBV2|TRBJ2-5
CASREGETQYF
>TRBV6-8|TRBJ2-1
CASRGLAVYNEQFF
>TRBV6-4|TRBJ2-1
CASSEKGWHEQFF
>TRBV5-1|TRBJ1-4
CASSALGGDEKLFF
>TRBV7-2|TRBJ1-5
CASSWGLGNQPQHF
>TRBV13|TRBJ2-3
CASSSRTGGSTDTQYF
>TRBV28|TRBJ2-7
CALGGPYEQYF
>TRBV28|TRBJ1-5
CASSSRQGDQPQHF
>TRBV19|TRBJ1-6
CASSTPQQGRWGTYNSPLHF
>TRBV5-8|TRBJ2-7
CASSRSYEQYF
>TRBV7-8|TRBJ2-7
CASRSELAEEQYF
>TRBV19|TRBJ2-1
CASSMRQGNYNEQFF
>TRBV7-9|TRBJ2-3
CASRSYTDTQYF
>TRBV9|TRBJ2-7
CASSPSSAGAYEQYF
>TRBV5-1|TRBJ2-1
CASSGGAFNEQFF
>TRBV6-5|TRBJ2-1
CASGQGANEQFF
>TRBV27|TRBJ1-2
CASSSVGYTF
>TRBV7-9|TRBJ1-5
CASSLDSFQPQHF
>TRBV19|TRBJ2-2
CASSRFLSREHTGELFF
>TRBV5-6|TRBJ2-5
CASSAGTGGVKTQYF
>TRBV7-9|TRBJ2-1
CATWNLDNANEQFF
>TRBV9|TRBJ1-4
CASSPQGAQANEKLFF
>TRBV2|TRBJ2-1
CASIDQPGQFYNEQFF